Detailed here is one TCR beta chain. Use of 60 Vbeta and 13 Jbeta primers characterized the PCR. TCRdb's table, derived via immunoSEQ multiplex PCR, lists solely in-frame clones and lacks some. The sample includes about 190,000 clones, 75% to 90% of them seen just once. This sample was included in a study of cytomegalovirus exposure and HLA in healthy donors. V was shortened by 10 bases and J by 5 bases, with 12 bases between the two germline ends. CDR1 is MNHEY and CDR2 is SMNVEV in the germline V gene (reference sequence). This CDR3 has 11 residues. What was sequenced was PBMCs. This TCR derives from a man aged 35-49 years in good health and CMV-seropositive. The chain couples TRBV27 to TRBJ2-7; maybe TRBD1 (5 bases). CDR3 nucleotide sequence: TGTGCCACTTGGGGCCCCCACGAGCAGTACTTC. Amino acid sequence: CATWGPHEQYF.